This T cell receptor beta chain came from a study of shared clonotypes between healthy human individuals. The V gene's germline CDR1 is MNHEY and CDR2 SVGAGI. CDR3 length: 13 amino acids. Trimming took 3 bases from V and 2 from J, leaving 7 bases between them. General study findings and limits: Lower generation probabilities were found for non-shared clonotypes than for those shared by all four donors. The small donor group covered limited genetic and exposure diversity. Among several donors, around 5% of naive CD4 clonotypes were found in common.

In the naive CD8 group, cells lacked CD45RO and were positively selected for CCR7, so terminally differentiated effector memory CD45RA+ cells were left out. Adult donors, all healthy and HIV-negative, had no recent acute infections or vaccinations. Profiled with immunoSEQ multiplex PCR; TCRdb holds only in-frame clones, not every one. The sample contains roughly 2 million clones, about 95% of which appear only once. For this clone: What it binds is not known. This sample includes further DNA sequences coding for the same CDR3.

Material for sequencing was naive CD8+ T cells sorted from blood. This TCR was sampled from a man between 18 and 29 years old in good health. The V call is TRBV6-5, the J call TRBJ2-5; D is undetermined. The CDR3 sequence is CASSYSLQETQYF. The CDR3 bases are TGTGCCAGCAGTTATTCCCTACAAGAGACCCAGTACTTC.